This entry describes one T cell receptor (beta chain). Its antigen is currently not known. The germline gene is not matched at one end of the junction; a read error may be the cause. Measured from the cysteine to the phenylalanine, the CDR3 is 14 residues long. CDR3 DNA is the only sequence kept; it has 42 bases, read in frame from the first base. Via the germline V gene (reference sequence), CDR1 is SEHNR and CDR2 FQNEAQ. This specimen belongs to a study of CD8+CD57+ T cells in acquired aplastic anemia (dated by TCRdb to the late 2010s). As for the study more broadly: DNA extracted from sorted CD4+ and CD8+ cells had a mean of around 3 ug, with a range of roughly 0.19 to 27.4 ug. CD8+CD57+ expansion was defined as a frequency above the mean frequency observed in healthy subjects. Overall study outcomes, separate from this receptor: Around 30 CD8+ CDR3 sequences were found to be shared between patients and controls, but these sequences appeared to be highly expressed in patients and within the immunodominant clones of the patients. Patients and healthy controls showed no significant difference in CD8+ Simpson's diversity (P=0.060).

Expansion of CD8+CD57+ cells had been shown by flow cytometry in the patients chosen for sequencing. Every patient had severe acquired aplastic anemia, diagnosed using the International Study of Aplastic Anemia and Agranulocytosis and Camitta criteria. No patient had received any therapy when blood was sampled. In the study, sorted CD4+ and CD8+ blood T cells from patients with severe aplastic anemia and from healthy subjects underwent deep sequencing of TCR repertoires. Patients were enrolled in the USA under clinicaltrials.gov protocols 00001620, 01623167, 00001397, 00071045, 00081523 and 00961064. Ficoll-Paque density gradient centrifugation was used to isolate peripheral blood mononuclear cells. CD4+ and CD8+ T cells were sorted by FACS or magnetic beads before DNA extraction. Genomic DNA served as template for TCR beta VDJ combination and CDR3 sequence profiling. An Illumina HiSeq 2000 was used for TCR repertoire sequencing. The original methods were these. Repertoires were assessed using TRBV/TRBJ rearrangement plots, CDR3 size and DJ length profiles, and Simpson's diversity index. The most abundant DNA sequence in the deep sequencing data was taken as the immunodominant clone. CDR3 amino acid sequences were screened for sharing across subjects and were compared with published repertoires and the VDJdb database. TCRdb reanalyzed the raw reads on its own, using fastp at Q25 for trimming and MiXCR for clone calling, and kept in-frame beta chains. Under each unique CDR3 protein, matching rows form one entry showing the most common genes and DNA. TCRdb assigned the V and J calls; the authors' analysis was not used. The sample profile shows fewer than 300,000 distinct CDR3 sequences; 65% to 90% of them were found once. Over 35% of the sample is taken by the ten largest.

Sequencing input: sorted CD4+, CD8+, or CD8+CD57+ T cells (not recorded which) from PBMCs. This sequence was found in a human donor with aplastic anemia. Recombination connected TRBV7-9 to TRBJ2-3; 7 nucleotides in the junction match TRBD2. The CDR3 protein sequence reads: CASSFQRSGERECF. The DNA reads TGTGCCAGCAGCTTTCAAAGAAGCGGGGAGAGGGAGTGTTTT.